The sequence of this T cell receptor (beta chain) was determined in a study of blood T cell repertoires in COVID-19. On the study more broadly: Nucleic acid was either cDNA or gDNA, and it came from T cells, B-cell-depleted T cells, or PBMCs.

Cohort 3 recovery required two negative PCRs, clearance, or symptom resolution. V was pared by 1 base and J by 4 bases, with 8 bases between. This CDR3 region has 14 residues. The germline V gene has CDR1 SGHTA and CDR2 FQGNSA. Generated by immunoSEQ multiplex PCR, the TCRdb table keeps only in-frame clones and is missing some. Of about 310,000 clones listed, over 75% are singletons. The TCR originated in a woman in her thirties or forties who had recovered from COVID-19. The chain uses TRBV7-2 and TRBJ1-3; tentatively, D is TRBD1 (5 bases). Material for sequencing was PBMCs or T cells enriched from blood (not recorded which). CDR3 protein: CASSLGTSGNTIYF. The CDR3 DNA reads as TGTGCCAGCAGCTTAGGGACAAGCGGAAACACCATATATTTT.